Below are 26 T cell receptor beta chains sequenced from a single sample in a study of cytomegalovirus exposure and HLA in healthy donors. Researchers ran the PCR with 60 Vbeta and 13 Jbeta primers. Sequencing used immunoSEQ multiplex PCR; TCRdb keeps in-frame clones, though not all of them. The sample contains roughly 96,000 clones, 65% to 80% of which appear only once. Sequenced input: PBMCs. Source of these receptors: a female donor in good health and CMV-seropositive.

The chain recombines TRBV30 with TRBJ2-7; 11 bases agree with TRBD2. The CDR3 totals 14 residues. Unmatched junction bases numbered 5, after V lost 3 bases and J lost 4 bases. Germline-derived CDR1 and CDR2 are GTSNPN and SVGIG (reference sequence). DNA for the CDR3: TGTGCCTGGAGCTCGGGACTAGCGGATTACGAGCAGTACTTC. Translated: CAWSSGLADYEQYF.

The CDR3 loop reads CAWEPRVQETQYF. The CDR3 DNA follows: TGTGCCTGGGAACCCAGGGTCCAAGAGACCCAGTACTTC. The V gene is TRBV30, the J gene TRBJ2-5; a weak D match, TRBD1 (5 bases). The CDR3 is 13 amino acids. The V end was cut by 5 bases, the J end by 1 base, with 11 bases between. CDR1 and CDR2 (germline): GTSNPN, SVGIG (reference sequence).

This chain joins TRBV4-3 and TRBJ2-7; TRBD1 is a possible D gene (5 bases). The germline V gene encodes CDR1 LGHNA and CDR2 YSLEER. This CDR3 contains 15 residues. Trimming cost V 0 bases and J 2 bases, with 11 bases left between them. CDR3 loop: CASSQDTQGPYEQYF. The CDR3, as DNA: TGCGCCAGCAGCCAAGACACCCAGGGCCCCTACGAGCAGTACTTC.

V is TRBV5-4 and J is TRBJ2-1, with a weak D call TRBD1 (7 bases). The V end lost 7 bases, the J end lost 4 bases, and 21 bases lay between the germline ends. Germline lookup yields CDR1 SGHNT and CDR2 YYREEE (reference sequence). The CDR3 contains 16 residues. CDR3 nucleotides: TGTGCCAGCGACCGGGGGCGACAGGGAGTATACAATGAGCAGTTCTTC. This encodes CASDRGRQGVYNEQFF. The full variable domain, rest sourced from reference TRBV5-4 and TRBJ2-1, is ETGVTQSPTHLIKTRGQQVTLRCSSQSGHNTVSWYQQALGQGPQFIFQYYREEENGRGNFPPRFSGLQFPNYSSELNVNALELDDSALYLCASDRGRQGVYNEQFFGPGTRLTVL.

The rearrangement uses TRBV11-2 and TRBJ2-2, with a weak D call TRBD1 (7 bases). CDR3 length: 15 amino acids. Germline V CDR1 and CDR2: SGHAT, FQNNGV. The V end lost 4 bases, the J end lost 5 bases, and 14 bases lay between the germline ends. CDR3 amino acids: CASSSPRGVTGELFF. The DNA for the CDR3 is TGTGCCAGCAGCTCACCCAGGGGGGTGACCGGGGAGCTGTTTTTT. Combining the CDR3 with reference TRBV11-2 and TRBJ2-2 gives the whole variable domain EAGVAQSPRYKIIEKRQSVAFWCNPISGHATLYWYQQILGQGPKLLIQFQNNGVVDDSQLPKDRFSAERLKGVDSTLKIQPAKLEDSAVYLCASSSPRGVTGELFFGEGSRLTVL.

V is TRBV9 and J is TRBJ2-2, with TRBD2 matching over 8 bases. V trimming: 0 bases; J trimming: 1 base; junction bases outside the gene matches: 5. Looked up from germline, CDR1 is SGDLS and CDR2 is YYNGEE. This CDR3 is 17 amino acids long. The CDR3 spells CASSVGASGRNTGELFF. CDR3 coding DNA: TGTGCCAGCAGCGTAGGGGCTAGCGGGCGGAACACCGGGGAGCTGTTTTTT.

The chain combines TRBV11-3 with TRBJ2-1; 7 nucleotides align to TRBD2. With V trimmed by 3 bases and J by 4 bases, 6 bases remained unmatched. Germline CDR1 SGHNT, CDR2 YENEEA. The CDR3 covers 15 residues. CDR3 in amino acids: CASSLGGGLYNEQFF. For the CDR3, the DNA is TGTGCCAGCAGCTTGGGCGGGGGTCTTTACAATGAGCAGTTCTTC.

The rearrangement links TRBV5-8 to TRBJ1-6; 8 nucleotides agree with TRBD1. Germline V gene data show CDR1 as SGHTS and CDR2 as YDEGEE. V shed 3 bases and J 8 bases; nucleotides not matched to a gene: 7. CDR3 length equals 15 residues. In nucleotides, the CDR3 is TGTGCCAGCAGCTCCCGGGACAGGTCCTATTCACCCCTCCACTTT. Its protein product is CASSSRDRSYSPLHF.

The chain has TRBV18 and TRBJ1-5; 7 nucleotides line up with TRBD1. The CDR3 is 14 amino acids. V shed 6 bases, J shed 3 bases, and the junction held 5 bases outside the gene matches. From germline, CDR1 is KGHSH and CDR2 LQKENI. CDR3 sequence: CASSGQNDNQPQHF. The CDR3 DNA reads as TGTGCCAGCTCGGGACAGAATGACAATCAGCCCCAGCATTTT.

This clone was seen more than once but under ten times. This chain uses TRBV25-1 with TRBJ2-2, with 12 bases identical to TRBD2. CDR3 size: 15 residues. CDR1 and CDR2 from the germline V gene are MGHDK and SYGVNS. J gave up 6 bases and V 8 bases, and 7 bases lay outside the gene matches. The CDR3 reads CASQRLAGVSGELFF. As DNA, the CDR3 is TGTGCCAGCCAACGACTAGCGGGAGTCTCCGGGGAGCTGTTTTTT.

This clone occurred a few times. The chain combines TRBV29-1 with TRBJ1-1; TRBD1 might be the D (6 bases). In germline, CDR1 is SQVTM, CDR2 ANQGSEA. The V end was cut by 7 bases, the J end by 2 bases, with 14 bases between. The length of the CDR3 is 13 residues. CDR3 loop: CSAGHGANTEAFF. The CDR3 DNA is TGCAGCGCGGGACATGGGGCAAACACTGAAGCTTTCTTT.

The J gene is TRBJ2-5, the V gene TRBV27; D possibly corresponds to TRBD1 (6 bases). The J call may be incorrect, as the DNA end agrees better with TRBJ2-7. Germline values: CDR1 MNHEY, CDR2 SMNVEV (reference sequence). The CDR3 totals 19 residues. The CDR3 loop is CASSLAFQTGTSSSYEQYF. The CDR3 DNA sequence: TGTGCCAGCAGTTTAGCCTTCCAAACCGGGACATCTAGCTCCTACGAGCAGTACTTC.

This chain connects TRBV9 to TRBJ2-1, with TRBD2 matching 7 bases. The germline V gene has CDR1 SGDLS and CDR2 YYNGEE. The CDR3 length is 17 residues. With 5 bases clipped from V and 10 bases from J, the junction kept 21 bases outside the gene matches. This CDR3 is CASSRNAAGVGSWEQFF. The CDR3 DNA reads TGTGCCAGCAGTCGTAATGCGGCGGGGGTCGGGTCATGGGAGCAGTTCTTC.

J is TRBJ2-3 and V is TRBV5-1; 7 nucleotides align to TRBD1. V lost 0 bases to trimming and J lost 1 base; unmatched junction nucleotides: 5. CDR1 is SGHRS and CDR2 is YFSETQ in the germline V gene. The CDR3 extends over 16 amino acids. This CDR3 is CASSLGTGVGTDTQYF. The DNA of the CDR3 is TGCGCCAGCAGCTTGGGTACAGGGGTTGGCACAGATACGCAGTATTTT. The whole variable domain, filled in from reference TRBV5-1 and TRBJ2-3, reads KAGVTQTPRYLIKTRGQQVTLSCSPISGHRSVSWYQQTPGQGLQFLFEYFSETQRNKGNFPGRFSGRQFSNSRSEMNVSTLELGDSALYLCASSLGTGVGTDTQYFGPGTRLTVL.

CDR3 in DNA: TGTGCCAGCAGCGAGAACAGGGATTCACCCCTCCACTTT. It translates to CASSENRDSPLHF. This chain uses TRBV7-9 with TRBJ1-6; tentative D call: TRBD1 (6 bases). There are 13 residues in the CDR3. The ends were cut back, 5 bases at V and 8 bases at J, with 10 bases in the middle. CDR1 is SEHNR, CDR2 FQNEAQ, per germline (reference sequence).

The V gene is TRBV5-1, the J gene TRBJ2-5, with a possible D match to TRBD1 (5 bases). The J call could be wrong; TRBJ2-7 is a better fit for the DNA end. Looked up from germline, CDR1 is SGHRS and CDR2 is YFSETQ. The CDR3 consists of 14 residues. For the CDR3, the DNA is TGCGCCAGCAGCCCGAAGGGGCTGGGCGACGAGCAGTACTTC. Its translation is CASSPKGLGDEQYF.

This clone was seen a handful of times. The chain recombines TRBV30 with TRBJ2-2; TRBD2 might be the D (6 bases). This CDR3 comprises 15 residues. The V gene lost 5 bases and the J gene lost 0 bases, with 13 bases spanning the gap. Germline CDR1 and CDR2: GTSNPN and SVGIG (reference sequence). The CDR3 spells CAWGWRDANTGELFF. As DNA, the CDR3 is TGTGCCTGGGGTTGGCGGGATGCGAACACCGGGGAGCTGTTTTTT.

The genes are TRBV5-1 and TRBJ2-2, with a tentative D call TRBD1 (6 bases). This CDR3 comprises 17 residues. Looked up from germline, CDR1 is SGHRS and CDR2 is YFSETQ. Trimming took 1 base from V and 1 from J, leaving 14 bases between them. The CDR3, as DNA: TGCGCCAGCAGCTTGAGGCTGGCACAGGGGAACACCGGGGAGCTGTTTTTT. Protein product: CASSLRLAQGNTGELFF.

The chain links TRBV18 to TRBJ2-2; D is unresolved. Germline CDR1 is KGHSH and CDR2 is LQKENI. V was trimmed by 3 bases and J by 6 bases, leaving 11 bases between them. There are 14 residues in the CDR3. The CDR3 sequence is CASSPTGASGELFF. The CDR3, as DNA: TGTGCCAGCTCACCGACGGGTGCTTCCGGGGAGCTGTTTTTT.

This clone was recorded once. The J gene is TRBJ1-6, the V gene TRBV5-4; TRBD1 aligns across 8 bases. V lost 9 bases to trimming and J lost 10 bases; unmatched junction nucleotides: 12. The CDR3 totals 14 residues. Germline loops: CDR1 SGHNT, CDR2 YYREEE (reference sequence). CDR3 bases: TGTGCCACCCGGGACAGGCGGGCTGGCTCACCCCTCCACTTT. Protein: CATRDRRAGSPLHF.

This clone was counted between two and nine times. The rearrangement uses TRBV19 and TRBJ1-2; D ambiguous. Trimming took 4 bases from V and 3 from J, leaving 15 bases between them. CDR3 length equals 15 residues. The V gene's germline CDR1 is LNHDA and CDR2 SQIVND (reference sequence). Here the CDR3 reads CASSTDSGFDYGYTF. CDR3 nucleotide sequence: TGTGCCAGTAGTACAGATTCCGGGTTTGACTATGGCTACACCTTC. The whole variable domain, filled in from reference TRBV19 and TRBJ1-2, reads DGGITQSPKYLFRKEGQNVTLSCEQNLNHDAMYWYRQDPGQGLRLIYYSQIVNDFQKGDIAEGYSVSREKKESFPLTVTSAQKNPTAFYLCASSTDSGFDYGYTFGSGTRLTVV.

This chain's CDR3 is CSVGGGVLRGTQYF. The CDR3 coding sequence is TGCAGCGTTGGGGGGGGAGTTCTCCGCGGTACGCAGTATTTT. This chain joins TRBV29-1 and TRBJ2-3, with 7 positions matching TRBD2. In germline, CDR1 is SQVTM, CDR2 ANQGSEA. This CDR3 spans 14 amino acids. V shed 4 bases, J shed 8 bases, and the junction held 12 bases outside the gene matches.

CDR3: CASSSAGYYGYTF. The CDR3 DNA reads as TGTGCCAGCAGTTCCGCGGGATACTATGGCTACACCTTC. The chain combines TRBV7-9 with TRBJ1-2; D not resolved. CDR1 and CDR2 (germline): SEHNR, FQNEAQ (reference sequence). Trimming removed 6 bases from V and 3 bases from J, with 11 bases in between. The CDR3 covers 13 residues.

The V and J genes are TRBV27 and TRBJ2-2; 7 bases align to TRBD1. CDR1 is MNHEY, CDR2 SMNVEV, per germline (reference sequence). The CDR3 runs 13 residues. Losses at the gene ends were 10 bases for V and 0 bases for J; bases not matched to a gene: 2. The CDR3 coding sequence is TGTGCCACCCAGGGGGCGAACACCGGGGAGCTGTTTTTT. It is translated as CATQGANTGELFF.

The chain is built from TRBV29-1 and TRBJ1-2, with 8 bases aligning to TRBD1. The CDR3 length is 13 residues. V was pared by 8 bases and J by 2 bases, with 7 bases of the junction left unmatched. Germline V gives CDR1 SQVTM, CDR2 ANQGSEA. CDR3 DNA sequence: TGCAGCTTCCGGGGACAGGAGAACTATGGCTACACCTTC. Translated: CSFRGQENYGYTF. Together with reference TRBV29-1 and TRBJ1-2, the CDR3 gives the full variable domain: SAVISQKPSRDICQRGTSLTIQCQVDSQVTMMFWYRQQPGQSLTLIATANQGSEATYESGFVIDKFPISRPNLTFSTLTVSNMSPEDSSIYLCSFRGQENYGYTFGSGTRLTVV.

This clone was seen more than once but under ten times. The chain combines TRBV28 with TRBJ2-6; a possible D gene is TRBD2 (6 bases). Germline CDR1 MDHEN, CDR2 SYDVKM. This CDR3 has 19 amino acids. Trimming took off 2 bases at V and 0 bases at J, with 17 bases between the two ends. The CDR3 here is CASSLMGSGSSSGANVLTF. In DNA form, the CDR3 reads TGTGCCAGCAGTTTAATGGGGAGCGGGTCCTCCTCTGGGGCCAACGTCCTGACTTTC.